This T cell receptor (beta chain) was recorded in a study of OX40 agonist ivuxolimab in advanced cancers. Findings and caveats of the study: Researchers report that CD8+ T cells had, on average, more expanded clones than CD4+.

Method: immunoSEQ multiplex PCR; TCRdb's copy keeps in-frame clones and lacks some. Altogether 53,000 or so clones are present, approximately 81% being singletons, with the ten largest covering under 5.5%. Comment on this clone: What it recognizes is unknown.

The CDR3 extends over 15 amino acids. Germline lookup yields CDR1 SGHAT and CDR2 FQDESV (reference sequence). Trimming left V 3 bases short and J 9 bases short, with 15 bases between. The chain couples TRBV11-1 to TRBJ1-6; perhaps TRBD1 as D (5 bases). This receptor was taken from an adult with an advanced solid tumor such as melanoma, head and neck, liver or kidney cancer. The sequencing used CD4+ or CD8+ T cells sorted from blood, collected in a trial of the OX40 agonist ivuxolimab. Here the CDR3 reads CASSFSGQGPSPLHF. DNA of the CDR3: TGTGCCAGCAGCTTCAGTGGCCAGGGCCCTTCACCCCTCCACTTT.